A single TCR beta chain is shown here with its context. Its specificity is unknown. The record originates from a study of blood T cells in healthy people across ages. General observations from the study: Without sorted subsets, naive and antigen-experienced compartments could not be conclusively compared.

The CDR3 covers 15 residues. The V gene's germline CDR1 is KGHSH and CDR2 LQKENI. Deletions cut 3 bases from V and 8 bases from J, with 18 bases between. Using a J-beta primer mix together with a sample-barcoded 5' primer, a second PCR was run for roughly 7 to 11 cycles. MiXCR, applied by TCRdb to the 5' RACE reads, yields one record per CDR3 protein. In the table there are about 1.6 million distinct CDR3 sequences, about 35% of which are singletons. The clonotype was recovered from a woman aged 30 to 39 in good health. Sequencing was carried out using blood. The genes are TRBV18 and TRBJ2-3, with D possibly TRBD2 on 5 matching bases. The CDR3 loop reads CASSPIPGEGVTQYF. The CDR3 bases are TGTGCCAGCTCACCCATCCCTGGCGAGGGCGTTACGCAGTATTTT.